These T cell receptor beta chains were read from a single sample in a study of T cell repertoires in cytomegalovirus infection. TCRdb processed the reads anew with MiXCR; each CDR3 protein has one entry. Of roughly 990,000 distinct CDR3 sequences listed, roughly 30% are singletons. Which antigens these TCRs recognize remains unknown. Sequenced material: cultured CD8+ T cells from PBMCs, taken from culture after CMV antigen stimulation. The receptors were sampled from a human donor in good health (CMV status not recorded). Some clones in this sample may be carry-over from other donors' samples. Each CDR3 is given with its conserved first and last residue. A D gene is named only where the DNA matches it firmly. The size field is filled for only some rows; it gives once, few, many or a size class.

j_gene: TRBJ2-1; d_gene: TRBD1; abundance: once; v_gene: TRBV7-9; CDR3nt: TGTGCCAGCAGCTTACCCCTGGGACAGGCTAGCTACAATGAGCAGTTCTTC; CDR3aa: CASSLPLGQASYNEQFF
j_gene: TRBJ2-5; d_gene: NA; abundance: NA; v_gene: TRBV12-5; CDR3nt: TGTGCTAGTGGTTCGTCGGGGGAGACCCAGTACTTC; CDR3aa: CASGSSGETQYF
j_gene: TRBJ1-4; d_gene: NA; abundance: NA; v_gene: TRBV7-9; CDR3nt: TGTGCCAGCAGCTTAGTTTCCGGGATAAGTGAAAAACTGTTTTTT; CDR3aa: CASSLVSGISEKLFF
j_gene: TRBJ2-5; d_gene: TRBD2; abundance: NA; v_gene: TRBV4-3; CDR3nt: TGCGCCAGCAGCCAAGATTGGAGTAGCGGGGGGGCCGTGACCCAGTACTTC; CDR3aa: CASSQDWSSGGAVTQYF
j_gene: TRBJ1-2; d_gene: TRBD1; abundance: few; v_gene: TRBV4-1; CDR3nt: TGCGCCAGCAGCCAAGGCAAGGGGGCACAGTATGGCTACACCTTC; CDR3aa: CASSQGKGAQYGYTF
j_gene: TRBJ2-2; d_gene: NA; abundance: NA; v_gene: TRBV6-6; CDR3nt: TGTGCCAGCAGTTATCTCATCCCCAGGGAAGGCGGGGAGCTGTTTTTT; CDR3aa: CASSYLIPREGGELFF
j_gene: TRBJ2-1; d_gene: NA; abundance: many; v_gene: TRBV7-6; CDR3nt: TGTGCCAGCAGCTTAGACGGATTAGCGACAACCTACAATGAGCAGTTCTTC; CDR3aa: CASSLDGLATTYNEQFF
j_gene: TRBJ2-1; d_gene: NA; abundance: NA; v_gene: TRBV19; CDR3nt: TGTGCCAGTAGTATGGTACCCGGGCCGTACAATGAGCAGTTCTTC; CDR3aa: CASSMVPGPYNEQFF
j_gene: TRBJ1-5; d_gene: TRBD1; abundance: few; v_gene: TRBV7-9; CDR3nt: TGTGCCAGCAGCTCCACAGGGGGCTCTCCCCAGCATTTT; CDR3aa: CASSSTGGSPQHF
j_gene: TRBJ2-2; d_gene: NA; abundance: few; v_gene: TRBV6-6; CDR3nt: TGTGCCAGCACTCCCAAAAGGGGGGAGCTGTTTTTT; CDR3aa: CASTPKRGELFF
j_gene: TRBJ1-2; d_gene: TRBD1; abundance: NA; v_gene: TRBV6-8; CDR3nt: TGTGCCAGCAGTTACAAAGACAGGGGCTTGCCCAACTACTATGGCTACACCTTC; CDR3aa: CASSYKDRGLPNYYGYTF
j_gene: TRBJ2-2; d_gene: NA; abundance: NA; v_gene: TRBV5-6; CDR3nt: TGTGCCAGCACCAACCCGACAGAGTACACCGGGGAGCTGTTTTTT; CDR3aa: CASTNPTEYTGELFF
j_gene: TRBJ2-2; d_gene: NA; abundance: NA; v_gene: TRBV7-9; CDR3nt: TGTGCCAGCAGCTTAGGGGCTACGAACACCGGGGAGCTGTTTTTT; CDR3aa: CASSLGATNTGELFF
j_gene: TRBJ1-2; d_gene: NA; abundance: few; v_gene: TRBV7-2; CDR3nt: TGTGCCAGCAGCTCTTGGAACCTCGGGGATGGCTACACCTTC; CDR3aa: CASSSWNLGDGYTF
j_gene: TRBJ2-7; d_gene: NA; abundance: NA; v_gene: TRBV6-5; CDR3nt: TGTGCCAGCAGTTACTCACAGAGAATCTACGAGCAGTACTTC; CDR3aa: CASSYSQRIYEQYF
j_gene: TRBJ2-7; d_gene: TRBD2; abundance: NA; v_gene: TRBV5-6; CDR3nt: TGTGCCAGCAGCTTGGCCGGGGGGAGGGCCCGCTACGAGCAGTACTTC; CDR3aa: CASSLAGGRARYEQYF
j_gene: TRBJ2-2; d_gene: TRBD2; abundance: few; v_gene: TRBV6-5; CDR3nt: TGTGCCAGCAGTGCCCAGCAGCGGGGGGCTTGGAACACCGGGGAGCTGTTTTTT; CDR3aa: CASSAQQRGAWNTGELFF
j_gene: TRBJ2-3; d_gene: NA; abundance: NA; v_gene: TRBV27; CDR3nt: TGTGCCAGCGGCCCCGGATCCGCCCCGTATTTT; CDR3aa: CASGPGSAPYF
j_gene: TRBJ1-6; d_gene: NA; abundance: NA; v_gene: TRBV9; CDR3nt: TGTGCCAGTGGACCTTCACCCCTCCACTTT; CDR3aa: CASGPSPLHF
j_gene: TRBJ1-5; d_gene: NA; abundance: many; v_gene: TRBV7-9; CDR3nt: TGTGCCAGCAGCTTGGACTCCTATAGCAATCAGCCCCAGCATTTT; CDR3aa: CASSLDSYSNQPQHF
j_gene: TRBJ2-4; d_gene: NA; abundance: NA; v_gene: TRBV4-3; CDR3nt: TGCGCCAGCAGCCCAGAAGGGGGATGGAACATTCAGTACTTC; CDR3aa: CASSPEGGWNIQYF
j_gene: TRBJ2-7; d_gene: TRBD2; abundance: NA; v_gene: TRBV12-5; CDR3nt: TGTGCTAGTGGTTTGTCCCCAGGACTAGCGGTGATCTACGAGCAGTACTTC; CDR3aa: CASGLSPGLAVIYEQYF
j_gene: TRBJ2-7; d_gene: TRBD1; abundance: many; v_gene: TRBV7-8; CDR3nt: TGTGCCAGCAGCTTAGCGCGGACAGGGGCTGGGGTTTACTACGAGCAGTACTTC; CDR3aa: CASSLARTGAGVYYEQYF
j_gene: TRBJ2-5; d_gene: NA; abundance: few; v_gene: TRBV18; CDR3nt: TGTGCCAGCTCACCACTGACCAGGGCCCAAGAGACCCAGTACTTC; CDR3aa: CASSPLTRAQETQYF
j_gene: TRBJ1-5; d_gene: NA; abundance: NA; v_gene: TRBV7-2; CDR3nt: TGTGCCAGCAGCTTAGCGCGGGGAGGGAAGCAGCCCCAGCATTTT; CDR3aa: CASSLARGGKQPQHF
j_gene: TRBJ2-7; d_gene: TRBD1; abundance: NA; v_gene: TRBV9; CDR3nt: TGTGCCAGCAGCGGGGACAGGGGCCGGGAGCAGTACTTC; CDR3aa: CASSGDRGREQYF
j_gene: TRBJ1-2; d_gene: TRBD1; abundance: NA; v_gene: TRBV20-1; CDR3nt: TGCAGTGCCGCACCGGGACAGGGGGCGTACGGCTACACCTTC; CDR3aa: CSAAPGQGAYGYTF
j_gene: TRBJ1-2; d_gene: TRBD1; abundance: NA; v_gene: TRBV20-1; CDR3nt: TGCAGTGCTAGAGGTTGGACAGGGGCCGAGTATGGCTACACCTTC; CDR3aa: CSARGWTGAEYGYTF
j_gene: TRBJ2-1; d_gene: NA; abundance: NA; v_gene: TRBV28; CDR3nt: TGTGCCAGCAGCCTCACAGGGCTGAGCTCCTACAATGAGCAGTTCTTC; CDR3aa: CASSLTGLSSYNEQFF
j_gene: TRBJ2-1; d_gene: NA; abundance: few; v_gene: TRBV4-1; CDR3nt: TGCGCCAGCAGCTCTTCCCCAAGGCTCTCGCACCTCCACAATGAGCAGTTCTTC; CDR3aa: CASSSSPRLSHLHNEQFF